The 10 T cell receptor beta chains given below trace back to one sample, sequenced in a study of radiation and T cells in renal cell carcinoma. Sequencing was performed with immunoSEQ multiplex PCR; in TCRdb, only in-frame clones are kept and a portion is missing. The table has about 130,000 clones, about four fifths seen once; the top ten hold less than 3.5%. Time point noted: baseline pretreatment blood. Indicated treatment: 15 Gy SBRT to primary tumor, nephrectomy 4 weeks later. The input for sequencing was blood, taken from a patient whose treatment included radiotherapy and nephrectomy. The receptors derive from a woman aged 60-70 years with renal cell carcinoma.

The chain links TRBV27 to TRBJ1-2, with D possibly TRBD1 on 5 matching bases. V lost 1 base, J lost 8 bases, and 14 bases lay in between. This CDR3 comprises 14 residues. The V gene's germline CDR1 is MNHEY and CDR2 SMNVEV (reference sequence). This CDR3 is CASSLFPGTYGYTF. CDR3 bases: TGTGCCAGCAGTTTATTCCCAGGGACGTACGGCTACACCTTC.

This chain joins TRBV15 and TRBJ2-1; 10 nucleotides line up with TRBD2. CDR3 size: 19 residues. Losses at the gene ends were 0 bases for V and 2 bases for J; bases not matched to a gene: 10. Germline V gives CDR1 LNHNV, CDR2 YYDKDF (reference sequence). For the CDR3, the DNA is TGTGCCACCAGCAGAGAGGGAGCGGGAGGGCCGTTTACCTACAATGAGCAGTTCTTC. Amino acids: CATSREGAGGPFTYNEQFF. The full variable domain, its missing parts supplied by reference TRBV15 and TRBJ2-1, is DAMVIQNPRYQVTQFGKPVTLSCSQTLNHNVMYWYQQKSSQAPKLLFHYYDKDFNNEADTPDNFQSRRPNTSFCFLDIRSPGLGDTAMYLCATSREGAGGPFTYNEQFFGPGTRLTVL.

V gene TRBV2 combines with J gene TRBJ1-6, with 8 bases lining up with TRBD1. Trimming cost V 7 bases and J 11 bases; bases outside gene matches: 10. Germline V lookup: CDR1 SNHLY, CDR2 FYNNEI. The CDR3 sequence is 14 residues long. The CDR3 nucleotides are TGTGCCAGCAAAAGAACGGACAGGGCTACACCCCTCCACTTT. Its translation is CASKRTDRATPLHF.

The chain is built from TRBV27 and TRBJ2-7; D tentatively reads TRBD1 or TRBD2 (5 bases each). The CDR3 sequence is 14 residues long. The germline V gene has CDR1 MNHEY and CDR2 SMNVEV (reference sequence). The germline V and J ends were trimmed by 5 bases and 2 bases, with 13 bases remaining between them. For the CDR3, the DNA is TGTGCCAGCAGTGCCCGGGACGCCGCCTACGAGCAGTACTTC. Protein sequence: CASSARDAAYEQYF.

This chain uses TRBV2 with TRBJ2-7, with a tentative D call TRBD1 (6 bases). The CDR3 is 15 residues long. Trimming shortened V by 3 bases and J by 0 bases, and 12 bases separated the two germline ends. From germline, CDR1 is SNHLY and CDR2 FYNNEI. In DNA, the CDR3 is TGTGCCAGCAGTGACTACGTAGGGGGCTCCTACGAGCAGTACTTC. Translation gives CASSDYVGGSYEQYF.

The chain has TRBV7-9 and TRBJ1-1, with D perhaps matching TRBD1 (5 bases). This CDR3 spans 15 amino acids. With 2 bases removed from V and 1 base from J, the gap between germline ends came to 11 bases. Germline V gives CDR1 SEHNR, CDR2 FQNEAQ (reference sequence). CDR3 DNA sequence: TGTGCCAGCAGCTTACGTGGGGGTGGGAACACTGAAGCTTTCTTT. It is translated as CASSLRGGGNTEAFF.

About this clone itself: This CDR3 is also generated by other DNA sequences in the sample. The CDR3 region is CAISESERNTQYF. In DNA, the CDR3 is TGTGCCATCAGTGAGTCGGAGCGCAATACGCAGTATTTT. This sequence joins TRBV10-3 and TRBJ2-3; D unclear. Trimming took 0 bases from V and 7 from J, leaving 8 bases between them. Germline-derived CDR1 and CDR2 are ENHRY and SYGVKD. The CDR3 is made up of 13 amino acids.

As for this clone: The sample contains more than one DNA sequence encoding this CDR3. The chain is built from TRBV28 and TRBJ2-7; 8 bases are a match to TRBD2. V lost 4 bases to trimming and J lost 4 bases; unmatched junction nucleotides: 9. This CDR3 spans 15 amino acids. CDR1 MDHEN and CDR2 SYDVKM come from the germline V gene. CDR3 in DNA: TGTGCCAGCAGTTCACCAGCGGGAGCAGGTTACGAGCAGTACTTC. Its translation is CASSSPAGAGYEQYF. The variable domain in full, completed from reference TRBV28 and TRBJ2-7, reads DVKVTQSSRYLVKRTGEKVFLECVQDMDHENMFWYRQDPGLGLRLIYFSYDVKMKEKGDIPEGYSVSREKKERFSLILESASTNQTSMYLCASSSPAGAGYEQYFGPGTRLTVT.

The rearrangement uses TRBV7-2 and TRBJ2-2, with D perhaps matching TRBD2 (6 bases). Germline CDR1 and CDR2: SGHTA and FQGNSA. V was pared by 1 base and J by 5 bases, with 14 bases between. The CDR3 is made up of 16 amino acids. The CDR3 spells CASSLDRGVDTGELFF. CDR3 coding DNA: TGTGCCAGCAGCTTAGACCGCGGGGTTGATACCGGGGAGCTGTTTTTT.

The chain carries TRBV28 and TRBJ2-7; D unclear. V dropped 6 bases and J dropped 0 bases, with 12 bases sitting between them. Germline V lookup: CDR1 MDHEN, CDR2 SYDVKM. This CDR3 region has 14 residues. CDR3 nucleotides: TGTGCCAGCAGGGGATGGGCGGTCTCCTACGAGCAGTACTTC. Translation: CASRGWAVSYEQYF.